Below, 29 T cell receptor beta chains from the same sample are listed, as sequenced in a study of Tregs in tolerant kidney transplant recipients. The table came from immunoSEQ multiplex PCR; TCRdb's copy has only in-frame clones and leaves some out. Its clone listing holds about 48,000 clones. The specimen was CD4+ T cells from blood, collected before the transplant. These TCRs come from a human donor who received a combined kidney and bone marrow transplant.

About this clone: Read coverage stops 3 residues before the CDR3 terminus; the germline J gene supplies the remainder. The chain combines TRBV6-1 with TRBJ2-3; D might be TRBD2 (6 bases). Trimming shortened V by 3 bases and J by 2 bases, and 12 bases separated the two germline ends. CDR1 and CDR2 (germline): MNHNS, SASEGT. CDR3 size: 15 residues. The DNA read from the CDR3 is TGTGCCAGCAGTGATGAGCGGGCTCACACAGATACG. Its translation is CASSDERAHTDT. The entire CDR3 sequence reads CASSDERAHTDTQYF.

Concerning this clone: Read sequence stops 3 residues before the CDR3 end, and the germline J gene provides the missing end. The chain has TRBV5-1 and TRBJ2-3; 7 bases agree with TRBD2. V dropped 3 bases and J dropped 5; count of bases not matched to a gene: 6. Looked up from germline, CDR1 is SGHRS and CDR2 is YFSETQ. The CDR3 has 14 residues. The part of the CDR3 DNA that was read is TGCGCCAGCAGCTCCGGGACTATATTAGATACG. Residues: CASSSGTILDT. The entire CDR3 is CASSSGTILDTQYF.

Remarks on this clone: The CDR3 goes on 3 residues after the read ends, and that part is filled in from the germline J gene. The rearrangement links TRBV20-1 to TRBJ2-7; TRBD2 agrees at 8 bases. The CDR3 has 14 amino acids. With V trimmed by 5 bases and J by 4 bases, 10 bases remained unmatched. Germline V lookup: CDR1 DFQATT, CDR2 SNEGSKA (reference sequence). The DNA read from the CDR3 is TGCAGTGCTCTGCTGGATAGCGGGGTTTACGAG. This codes for CSALLDSGVYE. The CDR3 in its entirety is CSALLDSGVYEQYF.

A remark on this clone: The read halts 3 residues ahead of the CDR3 end, with the missing end drawn from the germline J gene. The rearrangement links TRBV20-1 to TRBJ2-7; 10 bases agree with TRBD1. V gave up 3 bases and J gave up 3 bases; unmatched junction bases: 5. This CDR3 is 14 amino acids long. Germline V CDR1 and CDR2: DFQATT, SNEGSKA (reference sequence). The CDR3 protein is CSASRQGAGYEQYF. Incomplete CDR3 DNA: TGCAGTGCTAGCCGACAGGGGGCCGGCTACGAG.

Concerning this clone: Sequencing ends 3 residues short of the CDR3 end; the germline J gene provides the rest. J is TRBJ2-3 and V is TRBV19, with TRBD1 matching over 9 bases. The CDR3 covers 15 residues. Trimming cost V 6 bases and J 1 base; bases outside gene matches: 5. The germline CDR1 and CDR2 sequences are LNHDA and SQIVND (reference sequence). The CDR3 reads CASRLTGGGTDTQYF. CDR3 DNA, as far as it was read: TGTGCCAGTAGGTTGACAGGGGGGGGCACAGATACG.

The covered CDR3 bases are TGTGCCAGCAGTGAACCGACAGCGAGCTCCTACGAG. Protein sequence: CASSEPTASSYE. The CDR3 in its entirety is CASSEPTASSYEQYF. The chain recombines TRBV6-1 with TRBJ2-7; possible D gene TRBD1, 5 bases. The CDR3 extends 3 residues past the end of the read, so its final part is completed from the germline J gene. Germline lookup yields CDR1 MNHNS and CDR2 SASEGT. V was shortened by 2 bases and J by 0 bases, with 11 bases between the two germline ends. The CDR3 sequence is 15 residues long.

A remark on this clone: From the germline J gene comes the end of the CDR3, since the read stops 3 residues before it. The chain links TRBV18 to TRBJ1-1, with D possibly being TRBD1 (6 bases). V lost 2 bases and J 6 bases, leaving 13 bases between the germline ends. The CDR3 loop spans 14 amino acids. The germline V gene encodes CDR1 KGHSH and CDR2 LQKENI. The CDR3 is CASSPSRGNSEAFF. The CDR3 DNA, read in part, is TGTGCCAGCTCACCAAGCAGGGGTAACTCTGAA.

As for this clone: Read data end 3 residues before the CDR3 end; the end is taken from the germline J gene. This sequence joins TRBV18 and TRBJ2-3; 7 bases line up with TRBD1. Germline assignment: CDR1 KGHSH and CDR2 LQKENI. The V segment lost 6 bases and the J segment 0 bases; nucleotides outside the gene matches: 3. This CDR3 has 14 amino acids. The part of the CDR3 DNA that was read is TGTGCCAGCTCGTACAGGGGTAGCACAGATACG. Its translation: CASSYRGSTDT. The whole CDR3 region reads CASSYRGSTDTQYF.

Details on this clone: The sequenced fragment ends 3 residues before the CDR3 boundary, so the rest is inferred from the germline J gene. The rearrangement joins TRBV20-1 to TRBJ2-5; D is unclear. The CDR3 is 15 amino acids. CDR1 DFQATT and CDR2 SNEGSKA come from the germline V gene (reference sequence). With 0 bases removed from V and 0 bases from J, the gap between germline ends came to 11 bases. The CDR3 sequence is CSAREFGTYQETQYF. The CDR3 DNA, read in part, is TGCAGTGCTAGAGAATTTGGCACCTACCAAGAGACC.

Concerning this clone itself: The read terminates 3 residues before the CDR3 end, so the remaining end is supplied by the germline J gene. The chain couples TRBV2 to TRBJ2-1; 8 bases map to TRBD2. V shed 1 base and J 4 bases; nucleotides not matched to a gene: 3. The CDR3 totals 15 residues. Per the germline V gene, CDR1 is SNHLY and CDR2 is FYNNEI. CDR3 region: CASSEVAGRYNEQFF. CDR3 DNA (partial): TGTGCCAGCAGTGAAGTAGCGGGAAGGTACAATGAG.

About this clone itself: The read stops 3 residues short of the end of the CDR3; the missing end is completed from the germline J gene. The chain has TRBV6-2 or TRBV6-3 and TRBJ2-6; the match to TRBD1 covers 7 bases. This CDR3 has 16 residues. Germline loops: CDR1 MNHEY, CDR2 SVGEGT. Trimming cost V 6 bases and J 0 bases; bases outside gene matches: 5. CDR3 residues: CASSRTGSSGANVLTF. The part of the CDR3 DNA that was read is TGTGCCAGCAGCAGGACAGGCAGCTCTGGGGCCAACGTC.

On this clone: The sequenced fragment ends 3 residues before the CDR3 boundary, so the rest is inferred from the germline J gene. The chain has TRBV14 and TRBJ2-7; 9 nucleotides align to TRBD2. This CDR3 has 15 residues. Germline CDR1 and CDR2: SGHDN and FVKESK. J lost 3 bases, V lost 3 bases, and 6 bases had no gene match. This chain's CDR3 is CASSQVAGVVYEQYF. The sequenced CDR3 bases are TGTGCCAGCAGCCAGGTAGCGGGAGTGGTCTACGAG.

As concerns this clone: The read finishes 3 residues shy of the CDR3 end, and the germline J gene is used to complete it. J is TRBJ2-5 and V is TRBV7-2, with D possibly being TRBD2 (5 bases). Germline V gives CDR1 SGHTA, CDR2 FQGNSA. This CDR3 has 14 amino acids. With 6 bases removed from V and 5 bases from J, the gap between germline ends came to 16 bases. Partial CDR3 DNA: TGTGCCAGCAGTCGCGGGCCTAGTGGGGAGACC. This sequence encodes CASSRGPSGET. The full-length CDR3 reads as CASSRGPSGETQYF.

In the case of this clone: Read sequence stops 3 residues before the CDR3 end, and the germline J gene provides the missing end. The gene calls are TRBV20-1 and TRBJ2-1, with 11 nucleotides matching TRBD2. V lost 6 bases to trimming and J lost 9 bases; unmatched junction nucleotides: 13. Germline V CDR1 and CDR2: DFQATT, SNEGSKA (reference sequence). This CDR3 region has 15 residues. Partial CDR3 DNA: TGCAGTGCCCGCCCGACTAGCGGGGAGGGGAGTGAG. This sequence encodes CSARPTSGEGSE. The CDR3 reads in full as CSARPTSGEGSEQFF.

Turning to this clone: Read data end 3 residues before the CDR3 end; the end is taken from the germline J gene. The V gene is TRBV20-1, the J gene TRBJ2-7, with TRBD1 identical over 7 bases. This CDR3 is built from 13 residues. Germline CDR1 is DFQATT and CDR2 is SNEGSKA (reference sequence). Trimming cost V 3 bases and J 5 bases; bases outside gene matches: 7. This chain's CDR3 is CSASLTGRNEQYF. The CDR3 DNA, read in part, is TGCAGTGCTAGTTTGACAGGGAGAAACGAG.

Details on this clone: From the germline J gene comes the end of the CDR3, since the read stops 3 residues before it. The chain links TRBV7-2 to TRBJ2-5, with D possibly being TRBD1 (5 bases). The CDR3 contains 15 residues. V gave up 1 base and J gave up 5 bases, with 14 bases separating them. CDR1 is SGHTA and CDR2 is FQGNSA in the germline V gene. CDR3: CASSLVMTERETQYF. The DNA read from the CDR3 is TGTGCCAGCAGCTTAGTAATGACAGAGAGGGAGACC. Drawing the rest from reference TRBV7-2 and TRBJ2-5, the complete variable domain is GAGVSQSPSNKVTEKGKDVELRCDPISGHTALYWYRQSLGQGLEFLIYFQGNSAPDKSGLPSDRFSAERTGGSVSTLTIQRTQQEDSAVYLCASSLVMTERETQYFGPGTRLLVL.

Comments on this clone: The CDR3 is cut off 3 residues early in the read; its end comes from the germline J gene. The chain couples TRBV30 to TRBJ1-6, with D perhaps matching TRBD1 (6 bases). The CDR3 is 17 residues long. Germline V gene lookup returns CDR1 GTSNPN and CDR2 SVGIG (reference sequence). Trimming pared 3 bases from V and 0 bases from J, leaving 15 bases between. The covered CDR3 bases are TGTGCCTGGAGACACAGACAGGTCGACTCCTATAATTCACCC. As protein: CAWRHRQVDSYNSP. The CDR3 reads in full as CAWRHRQVDSYNSPLHF.

As to this clone: The sequenced fragment ends 3 residues before the CDR3 boundary, so the rest is inferred from the germline J gene. The J gene is TRBJ1-1, the V gene TRBV7-9, with 7 bases matching TRBD1. The germline V gene has CDR1 SEHNR and CDR2 FQNEAQ (reference sequence). This CDR3 spans 14 amino acids. V gave up 4 bases and J gave up 4 bases; unmatched junction bases: 6. The CDR3 sequence is CASSYRQGRTEAFF. Partial CDR3 DNA: TGTGCCAGCAGCTACCGACAGGGCCGCACTGAA. The full variable domain, completed using reference TRBV7-9 and TRBJ1-1, is DTGVSQNPRHKITKRGQNVTFRCDPISEHNRLYWYRQTLGQGPEFLTYFQNEAQLEKSRLLSDRFSAERPKGSFSTLEIQRTEQGDSAMYLCASSYRQGRTEAFFGQGTRLTVV.

Notes on this clone: The read stops 3 residues short of the end of the CDR3; the missing end is completed from the germline J gene. V gene TRBV20-1 combines with J gene TRBJ2-3, with a weak D call TRBD2 (6 bases). Trimming left V 3 bases short and J 2 bases short, with 15 bases between. Germline assignment: CDR1 DFQATT and CDR2 SNEGSKA (reference sequence). The CDR3 is 15 residues long. This chain's CDR3 is CSASRDSYFTDTQYF. CDR3 DNA (partial): TGCAGTGCTAGTCGGGACTCCTACTTCACAGATACG.

Notes on this clone: The sequence runs out 3 residues before the end of the CDR3; the remainder is reconstructed from the germline J gene. The chain joins TRBV18 to TRBJ2-7; 11 bases fit TRBD2. CDR3 size: 15 residues. Germline-derived CDR1 and CDR2 are KGHSH and LQKENI. V shed 3 bases, J shed 0 bases, and the junction held 1 base outside the gene matches. The sequenced part of the CDR3 DNA is TGTGCCAGCTCACCGGGACTAGCGGACTCCTACGAG. Translated: CASSPGLADSYE. The CDR3, in full, reads CASSPGLADSYEQYF.

Comment on this clone: From the germline J gene comes the end of the CDR3, since the read stops 3 residues before it. The chain carries TRBV20-1 and TRBJ1-2; TRBD1 agrees at 9 bases. The CDR3 spans 15 residues. CDR1 is DFQATT and CDR2 is SNEGSKA in the germline V gene (reference sequence). The J segment lost 4 bases and the V segment lost 2 bases, leaving 8 bases of the junction unmatched. The sequenced CDR3 bases are TGCAGTGCTAGAAATTCTCGGGACAGGGCCTATGGC. Amino acids: CSARNSRDRAYG. The complete CDR3 sequence is CSARNSRDRAYGYTF.

CDR3 in amino acids: CASSSLAAATGELFF. The sequenced part of the CDR3 DNA is TGTGCCAGCAGCTCCCTCGCCGCGGCCACCGGGGAG. V and J are TRBV7-8 and TRBJ2-2, with no clear D. Coverage ceases 3 residues before the CDR3 finishes, and the germline J gene fills in the end. Between the trimmed V and J ends, which lost 4 bases and 4 bases, there was a span of 13 bases. There are 15 residues in the CDR3. The germline V gene encodes CDR1 SGHVS and CDR2 FQNEAQ. The complete variable domain, with remaining parts taken from reference TRBV7-8 and TRBJ2-2, reads GAGVSQSPRYKVAKRGQDVALRCDPISGHVSLFWYQQALGQGPEFLTYFQNEAQLDKSGLPSDRFFAERPEGSVSTLKIQRTQQEDSAVYLCASSSLAAATGELFFGEGSRLTVL.

A remark on this clone: Read data end 3 residues before the CDR3 end; the end is taken from the germline J gene. V is TRBV29-1 and J is TRBJ2-1; 7 nucleotides align to TRBD1. In germline, CDR1 is SQVTM, CDR2 ANQGSEA. The CDR3 consists of 13 residues. V lost 4 bases and J lost 8; bases outside the gene matches: 8. CDR3 bases read: TGCAGCGTTGGGGCGCGACAGGGAGATGAG. Encoded protein: CSVGARQGDE. The CDR3 in its entirety is CSVGARQGDEQFF.

To note about this clone: The read ends 3 residues shy of where the CDR3 ends; the end is completed using the germline J gene. V gene TRBV5-1 combines with J gene TRBJ1-1, with D hard to call. The CDR3 sequence is 15 residues long. The V end was cut by 1 base, the J end by 1 base, with 11 bases between. CDR1 SGHRS and CDR2 YFSETQ come from the germline V gene. The sequenced part of the CDR3 DNA is TGCGCCAGCAGCTTGATAGCGGGCTCGAACACTGAA. It yields the protein CASSLIAGSNTE. The entire CDR3 protein is CASSLIAGSNTEAFF.

Points on this clone: The CDR3 goes on 3 residues after the read ends, and that part is filled in from the germline J gene. V usage is TRBV19 and J usage is TRBJ2-7; TRBD2 matches 9 bases. Trimming took 3 bases from V and 2 from J; bases not matched to a gene: 5. This CDR3 region has 15 residues. Germline values: CDR1 LNHDA, CDR2 SQIVND (reference sequence). The CDR3 spells CASSIRLAGPYEQYF. CDR3 bases read: TGTGCCAGTAGTATTCGCCTAGCGGGACCCTACGAG.

Concerning this clone: The CDR3 end lies 3 residues beyond the end of the read and is filled in from the germline J gene. The chain is built from TRBV20-1 and TRBJ1-4; D might be TRBD1 (6 bases). The germline gives CDR1 DFQATT, CDR2 SNEGSKA (reference sequence). The CDR3 sequence is 14 residues long. Trimming stripped 1 base from V and 6 bases from J, with 12 bases between. CDR3 DNA, as far as it was read: TGCAGTGCTAGAGCAGGGGCGGGAGATGAAAAA. Its protein is CSARAGAGDEK. The full CDR3 sequence reads CSARAGAGDEKLFF.

Regarding this clone: The read terminates 3 residues before the CDR3 end, so the remaining end is supplied by the germline J gene. This sequence joins TRBV6-1 and TRBJ2-7; 9 nucleotides align to TRBD2. From germline, CDR1 is MNHNS and CDR2 SASEGT. The trim removed 4 bases at V and 4 bases at J, leaving 5 bases unmatched. CDR3 length equals 14 residues. CDR3 loop: CASSVSGSRYEQYF. CDR3 DNA (partial): TGTGCCAGCAGTGTTAGCGGGAGTCGGTACGAG.

With regard to this clone: The DNA ends 3 residues before the CDR3 does, and the rest of the CDR3 is filled in from the germline J gene. This rearrangement joins TRBV20-1 to TRBJ2-1, with D uncertain. V shed 7 bases and J shed 0 bases, with 10 bases lying between them. Germline-derived CDR1 and CDR2 are DFQATT and SNEGSKA (reference sequence). This CDR3 has 13 residues. CDR3 DNA, as far as it was read: TGCAGTGTAGAGCCTAGCTCCTACAATGAG. It codes for CSVEPSSYNE. The CDR3 reads in full as CSVEPSSYNEQFF.

The covered CDR3 bases are TGTGCCAGCAGCTTAACGCCAGGGGACCGTGAA. Protein product: CASSLTPGDRE. The whole CDR3 sequence is CASSLTPGDREAFF. The V call is TRBV7-3, the J call TRBJ1-1; TRBD1 is a possible D gene (6 bases). The CDR3 end is not reached by the read, which stops 3 residues before it; the germline J gene fills it in. Trimming left V 0 bases short and J 7 bases short, with 12 bases between. The length of the CDR3 is 14 residues. In germline, CDR1 is SGHTA, CDR2 FQGTGA.